The rows below give T cell receptor beta chains drawn from one sample of a study of cytomegalovirus exposure and HLA in healthy donors. Data came from immunoSEQ multiplex PCR; TCRdb stores just in-frame clones and leaves some out. The sample has about 170,000 clones, 77% seen once. The sequencing sample was made of PBMCs. These receptors were taken from a woman in her twenties or thirties in good health and CMV-seropositive. The CDR3 runs from the conserved cysteine through the conserved F or W. D genes are given only for firm matches. Rows may omit the clone size; those that give it use once, few, many or a size class.

V: TRBV11-3; size: -; D: TRBD1; J: TRBJ1-1; CDR3: CASTDPEPGQTEAFF; DNA: TGTGCCAGCACCGATCCAGAACCGGGACAGACTGAAGCTTTCTTT
V: TRBV7-9; size: -; D: TRBD2; J: TRBJ2-7; CDR3: CASSRQRDLTYEQYF; DNA: TGTGCCAGCTCGCGGCAGCGGGACCTTACCTACGAGCAGTACTTC
V: TRBV30; size: few; D: TRBD2; J: TRBJ2-7; CDR3: CAWSDGRGTNEQYF; DNA: TGTGCCTGGAGTGACGGGAGGGGGACCAACGAGCAGTACTTC
V: TRBV4-1; size: -; D: TRBD2; J: TRBJ2-1; CDR3: CASSQAGGLAGEGEQFF; DNA: TGCGCCAGCAGCCAAGCCGGAGGACTAGCGGGAGAGGGTGAGCAGTTCTTC
V: TRBV2; size: -; D: TRBD1; J: TRBJ1-5; CDR3: CASTGQGADQPQHF; DNA: TGTGCCAGCACCGGACAGGGGGCAGATCAGCCCCAGCATTTT
V: TRBV27; size: -; D: -; J: TRBJ2-7; CDR3: CASTLTAGSYEQYF; DNA: TGTGCCAGCACCCTTACGGCGGGTTCCTACGAGCAGTACTTC
V: TRBV4-1; size: -; D: -; J: TRBJ2-3; CDR3: CASSQAWGADTQYF; DNA: TGCGCCAGCAGCCAAGCGTGGGGGGCAGATACGCAGTATTTT
V: TRBV5-1; size: few; D: -; J: TRBJ1-2; CDR3: CASSEGGSPYGYTF; DNA: TGCGCCAGCAGCGAAGGCGGTTCCCCCTATGGCTACACCTTC
V: TRBV21-1; size: -; D: -; J: TRBJ1-1; CDR3: CASSKEKGAGTEAFF; DNA: TGTGCCAGCAGCAAAGAGAAGGGGGCGGGCACTGAAGCTTTCTTT
V: TRBV28; size: -; D: TRBD2; J: TRBJ2-5; CDR3: CASRPFLAGVPMSGETQYF; DNA: TGTGCCAGCAGACCTTTTCTAGCGGGAGTCCCCATGTCGGGGGAGACCCAGTACTTC
V: TRBV18; size: -; D: -; J: TRBJ1-1; CDR3: CASSSIRAGDAEAFF; DNA: TGTGCCAGCTCATCCATTAGAGCAGGGGATGCTGAAGCTTTCTTT
V: TRBV5-5; size: -; D: TRBD2; J: TRBJ2-1; CDR3: CASSLGPVLAGYNEQFF; DNA: TGTGCCAGCAGCTTGGGTCCTGTACTAGCGGGATACAATGAGCAGTTCTTC
V: TRBV4-3; size: few; D: -; J: TRBJ2-2; CDR3: CASSQGQTYTGELFF; DNA: TGCGCCAGCAGCCAAGGGCAGACTTACACCGGGGAGCTGTTTTTT
V: TRBV4-2; size: -; D: -; J: TRBJ2-7; CDR3: CASSQDRNRAYEQYF; DNA: TGTGCCAGCAGCCAAGATCGGAACAGGGCCTACGAGCAGTACTTC
V: TRBV5-1; size: -; D: TRBD1; J: TRBJ2-1; CDR3: CASSFLTGAAYNEQFF; DNA: TGCGCCAGCAGCTTTCTTACAGGGGCCGCCTACAATGAGCAGTTCTTC
V: TRBV5-1; size: -; D: TRBD1; J: TRBJ2-7; CDR3: CASTRSGQGTYEQYF; DNA: TGCGCCAGCACCCGCAGCGGACAGGGAACCTACGAGCAGTACTTC
V: TRBV30; size: -; D: -; J: TRBJ2-3; CDR3: CAWTSAPGESGNWYTQYF; DNA: TGTGCCTGGACCTCCGCCCCAGGGGAGAGCGGGAATTGGTATACGCAGTATTTT
V: TRBV7-8; size: -; D: -; J: TRBJ2-2; CDR3: CASSSTGGAGTGELFF; DNA: TGTGCCAGCAGCTCCACCGGGGGAGCCGGCACCGGGGAGCTGTTTTTT
V: TRBV11-2; size: -; D: -; J: TRBJ1-2; CDR3: CASSSGTSYGYTF; DNA: TGTGCCAGCAGCTCTGGGACAAGCTATGGCTACACCTTC
V: TRBV10-1; size: -; D: -; J: TRBJ2-5; CDR3: CDDGETQYF; DNA: TGCGACGACGGGGAGACCCAGTACTTC
V: TRBV6-1; size: -; D: -; J: TRBJ1-2; CDR3: CASSGRRRTVGGYYGYTF; DNA: TGTGCCAGCAGTGGACGTCGAAGGACAGTGGGGGGGTACTATGGCTACACCTTC
V: TRBV6-6; size: -; D: -; J: TRBJ2-6; CDR3: CASSTRQSGANVLTF; DNA: TGTGCCAGCAGTACCAGACAGTCTGGGGCCAACGTCCTGACTTTC
V: TRBV5-1; size: -; D: -; J: TRBJ2-4; CDR3: CASSLERLAKNIQYF; DNA: TGCGCCAGCAGCTTGGAGCGGTTAGCCAAAAACATTCAGTACTTC
V: TRBV27; size: -; D: TRBD2; J: TRBJ2-1; CDR3: CASSQASGSMVYNEQFF; DNA: TGTGCCAGCAGCCAAGCGAGCGGGAGCATGGTTTACAATGAGCAGTTCTTC
V: TRBV6-1; size: -; D: -; J: TRBJ1-3; CDR3: CASSGGPGNTIYF; DNA: TGTGCCAGCAGTGGGGGCCCTGGAAACACCATATATTTT